These T cell receptor beta chains were read from a single sample in a study of T cells expressing NK-cell markers. TCRdb processed the 5' RACE reads again and assigns one entry to each CDR3 protein, with no DNA. The table counts thousands of distinct CDR3 sequences; less than 15% lies in the top ten. The sample taken for sequencing was blood T cells: a sorted CD56 or NKG2C T cell subset, CD4+ or CD8+ T cells, or bulk PBMC T cells (not recorded which). These receptors originate from a man younger than 35 in good health. The CDR3 runs from the conserved cysteine through the conserved F or W. The listing skips clone size in some rows; elsewhere it reads once, few, many or a size class.

v_gene: TRBV12-3/TRBV12-4
j_gene: TRBJ2-1
abundance: NA
CDR3aa: CASRRSGRVPNEQFF

v_gene: TRBV14
j_gene: TRBJ1-4
abundance: NA
CDR3aa: CASSQDLGTTKLFF

v_gene: TRBV7-9
j_gene: TRBJ2-7
abundance: medium-sized
CDR3aa: CASRPVTGQGRFSLEQYF

v_gene: TRBV12-3/TRBV12-4
j_gene: TRBJ2-1
abundance: medium-sized
CDR3aa: CASRGDLGRGDNEQFF

v_gene: TRBV6-2/TRBV6-3
j_gene: TRBJ1-2
abundance: medium-sized
CDR3aa: CASSQITTSGYTF

v_gene: TRBV18
j_gene: TRBJ2-2
abundance: medium-sized
CDR3aa: CASSPPMTSGPGGELFF

v_gene: TRBV6-5
j_gene: TRBJ2-7
abundance: NA
CDR3aa: CASSDSRLAGQYEQYF

v_gene: TRBV18
j_gene: TRBJ2-3
abundance: medium-sized
CDR3aa: CASSPIHEDTQYF

v_gene: TRBV19
j_gene: TRBJ2-1
abundance: NA
CDR3aa: CASSETPANEQFF

v_gene: TRBV29-1
j_gene: TRBJ1-2
abundance: medium-sized
CDR3aa: CSAGDPASHYGYTF

v_gene: TRBV19
j_gene: TRBJ2-1
abundance: medium-sized
CDR3aa: CASKVVGLAGEGSYNEQFF

v_gene: TRBV12-5
j_gene: TRBJ2-2
abundance: NA
CDR3aa: CASGLVPGQTNTGELFF

v_gene: TRBV18
j_gene: TRBJ1-5
abundance: NA
CDR3aa: CASSPPPGNFGQPQHF

v_gene: TRBV6-2/TRBV6-3
j_gene: TRBJ2-7
abundance: NA
CDR3aa: CASSSGPLYEQYF

v_gene: TRBV19
j_gene: TRBJ2-1
abundance: medium-sized
CDR3aa: CASRPGQNYNEQFF

v_gene: TRBV14
j_gene: TRBJ2-7
abundance: medium-sized
CDR3aa: CASSQSRTYGGARNEQYF

v_gene: TRBV7-2
j_gene: TRBJ1-1
abundance: medium-sized
CDR3aa: CASSLGLAARAFF

v_gene: TRBV20-1
j_gene: TRBJ2-2
abundance: medium-sized
CDR3aa: CSARGVAGELFF

v_gene: TRBV27
j_gene: TRBJ2-7
abundance: NA
CDR3aa: CASSFDGRREQYF

v_gene: TRBV7-2
j_gene: TRBJ2-7
abundance: medium-sized
CDR3aa: CASSSPGLFVEQYF

v_gene: TRBV20-1
j_gene: TRBJ1-5
abundance: NA
CDR3aa: CSARDPRGSHSNQPQHF

v_gene: TRBV5-1
j_gene: TRBJ2-2
abundance: NA
CDR3aa: CASSSIGGSDTGELFF

v_gene: TRBV6-5
j_gene: TRBJ2-2
abundance: medium-sized
CDR3aa: CASSYSNAGGNTGELFF

v_gene: TRBV6-5
j_gene: TRBJ2-2
abundance: medium-sized
CDR3aa: CASSYFSGTGYGELFF

v_gene: TRBV5-1
j_gene: TRBJ1-1
abundance: medium-sized
CDR3aa: CASSLGQGARTEAFF

v_gene: TRBV7-9
j_gene: TRBJ2-1
abundance: medium-sized
CDR3aa: CAPSEPSDEQFF

v_gene: TRBV7-3
j_gene: TRBJ2-5
abundance: medium-sized
CDR3aa: CASSRVQGETQYF